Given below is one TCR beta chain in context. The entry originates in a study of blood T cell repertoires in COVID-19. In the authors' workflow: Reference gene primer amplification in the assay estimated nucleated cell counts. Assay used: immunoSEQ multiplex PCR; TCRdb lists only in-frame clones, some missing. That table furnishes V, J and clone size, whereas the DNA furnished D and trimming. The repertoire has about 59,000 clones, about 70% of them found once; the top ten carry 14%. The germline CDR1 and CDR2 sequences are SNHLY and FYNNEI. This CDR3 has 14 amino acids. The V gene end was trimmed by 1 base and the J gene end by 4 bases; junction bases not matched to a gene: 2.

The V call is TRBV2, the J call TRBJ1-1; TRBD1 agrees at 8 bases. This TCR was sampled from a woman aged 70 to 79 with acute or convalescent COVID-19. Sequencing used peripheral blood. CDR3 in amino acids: CASSEDRGGTEAFF. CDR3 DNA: TGTGCCAGCAGTGAAGACAGGGGGGGCACTGAAGCTTTCTTT. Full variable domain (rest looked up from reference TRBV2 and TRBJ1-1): EPEVTQTPSHQVTQMGQEVILRCVPISNHLYFYWYRQILGQKVEFLVSFYNNEISEKSEIFDDQFSVERPDGSNFTLKIRSTKLEDSAMYFCASSEDRGGTEAFFGQGTRLTVV.